The following is a T cell receptor beta chain sequence with its context. As yet, its antigen is unknown. The data originate from a study of cytomegalovirus exposure and HLA in healthy donors. Study findings and constraints: The study listed under 200 cytomegalovirus-associated TCR beta chains.

Only in-frame clones appear in the TCRdb table, and some are missing; sequencing was by immunoSEQ multiplex PCR. The sample lists around 180,000 clones; 86% were seen once. Germline V gives CDR1 SQVTM, CDR2 ANQGSEA. This CDR3 is built from 16 residues. The ends lost 0 bases at V and 4 bases at J; junction bases unmatched: 10. This TCR was sampled from a woman between 18 and 29 years old in good health and CMV-seronegative. The rearrangement links TRBV29-1 to TRBJ1-1, with 8 bases aligning to TRBD1. The sample was PBMCs. This chain's CDR3 is CSVEDRDRGAGTEAFF. The CDR3 DNA follows: TGCAGCGTTGAAGATCGCGACAGGGGTGCGGGCACTGAAGCTTTCTTT. Filled out from reference TRBV29-1 and TRBJ1-1, the complete variable domain reads SAVISQKPSRDICQRGTSLTIQCQVDSQVTMMFWYRQQPGQSLTLIATANQGSEATYESGFVIDKFPISRPNLTFSTLTVSNMSPEDSSIYLCSVEDRDRGAGTEAFFGQGTRLTVV.